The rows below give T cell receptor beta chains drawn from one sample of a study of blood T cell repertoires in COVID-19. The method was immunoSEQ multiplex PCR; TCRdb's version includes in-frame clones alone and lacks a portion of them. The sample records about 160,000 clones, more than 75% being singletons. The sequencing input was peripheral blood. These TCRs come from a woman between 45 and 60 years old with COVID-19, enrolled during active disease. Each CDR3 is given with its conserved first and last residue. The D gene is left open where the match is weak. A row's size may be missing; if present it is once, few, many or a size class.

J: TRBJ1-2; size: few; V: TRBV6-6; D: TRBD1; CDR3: CASSYPGQDYGYTF; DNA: TGTGCCAGCAGTTACCCCGGACAGGACTATGGCTACACCTTC
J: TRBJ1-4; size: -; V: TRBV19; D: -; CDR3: CASSPLRGTNEKLFF; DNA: TGTGCCAGTAGTCCTCTCAGAGGTACTAATGAAAAACTGTTTTTT
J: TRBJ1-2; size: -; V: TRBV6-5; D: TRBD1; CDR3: CASSSTGSGYTF; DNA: TGTGCCAGCAGTTCGACAGGGTCTGGCTACACCTTC
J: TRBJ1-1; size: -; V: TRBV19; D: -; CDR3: CASVGGLWGNTEAFF; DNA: TGTGCCAGTGTAGGAGGCCTTTGGGGGAACACTGAAGCTTTCTTT
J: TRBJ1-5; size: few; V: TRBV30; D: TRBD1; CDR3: CAWSSQGAQPQHF; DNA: TGTGCCTGGAGTTCCCAGGGGGCCCAGCCCCAGCATTTT
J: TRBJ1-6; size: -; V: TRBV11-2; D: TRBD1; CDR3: CASSPTLDGTGGSPLHF; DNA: TGTGCCAGCAGCCCAACGCTAGACGGGACAGGGGGTTCACCCCTCCACTTT
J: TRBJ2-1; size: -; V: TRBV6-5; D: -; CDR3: CASKRSQGKGDEQFF; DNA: TGTGCCAGCAAGAGAAGTCAGGGGAAGGGCGATGAGCAGTTCTTC
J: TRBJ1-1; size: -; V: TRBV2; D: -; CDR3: CASSEGAGNTEAFF; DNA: TGTGCCAGCAGTGAGGGGGCGGGGAACACTGAAGCTTTCTTT
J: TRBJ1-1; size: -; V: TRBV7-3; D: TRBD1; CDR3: CASSLRGTGSSMNTEAFF; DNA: TGTGCCAGCAGCTTAAGGGGGACAGGAAGCTCCATGAACACTGAAGCTTTCTTT
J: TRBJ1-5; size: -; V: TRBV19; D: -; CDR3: CASSIGARYSNQPQHF; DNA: TGTGCCAGTAGTATAGGGGCCAGATATAGCAATCAGCCCCAGCATTTT
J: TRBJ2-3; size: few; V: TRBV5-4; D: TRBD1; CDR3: CASSELQGAFTDTQYF; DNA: TGTGCCAGCAGCGAATTACAGGGGGCTTTTACAGATACGCAGTATTTT
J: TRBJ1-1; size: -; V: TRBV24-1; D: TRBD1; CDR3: CATRDRGDTEAFF; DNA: TGTGCCACCAGGGACAGGGGGGACACTGAAGCTTTCTTT
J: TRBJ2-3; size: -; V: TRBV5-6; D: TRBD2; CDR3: CASTRGASGGKSTDTQYF; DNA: TGTGCCAGCACTCGAGGGGCTAGCGGGGGGAAGAGCACAGATACGCAGTATTTT
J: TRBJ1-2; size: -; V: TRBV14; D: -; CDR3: CASSRKQGSGYTF; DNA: TGTGCCAGCAGCCGTAAACAGGGCAGCGGCTACACCTTC
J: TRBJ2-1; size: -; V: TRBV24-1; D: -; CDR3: CATSDWGLDRNEQFF; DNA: TGTGCCACCAGTGATTGGGGGCTGGATCGCAATGAGCAGTTCTTC
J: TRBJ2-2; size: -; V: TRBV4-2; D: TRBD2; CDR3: CASSYSGGNTGELFF; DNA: TGTGCCAGCAGTTACAGCGGGGGGAACACCGGGGAGCTGTTTTTT
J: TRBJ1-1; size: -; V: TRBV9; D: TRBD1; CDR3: CASSGAGTGSNTEAFF; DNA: TGTGCCAGCAGCGGGGCCGGGACAGGGTCGAACACTGAAGCTTTCTTT
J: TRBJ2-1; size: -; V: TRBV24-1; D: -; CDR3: CATSLRGDEQFF; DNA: TGTGCCACCAGCTTAAGGGGCGATGAGCAGTTCTTC
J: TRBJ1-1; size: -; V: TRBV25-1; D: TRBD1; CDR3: CASSGLTGTGSRTEAFF; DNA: TGTGCCAGCAGTGGTCTTACCGGGACAGGGTCTCGCACTGAAGCTTTCTTT
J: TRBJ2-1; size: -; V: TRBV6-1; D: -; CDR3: CASSESTGLGYNEQFF; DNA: TGTGCCAGCAGTGAGTCGACGGGACTGGGGTACAATGAGCAGTTCTTC
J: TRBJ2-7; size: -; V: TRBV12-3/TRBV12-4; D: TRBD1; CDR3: CASSLGDSYEQYF; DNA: TGTGCCAGCAGTTTAGGGGACAGCTACGAGCAGTACTTC
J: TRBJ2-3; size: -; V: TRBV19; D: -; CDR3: CASSMTGHSTDTQYF; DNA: TGTGCCAGTAGTATGACGGGACACAGCACAGATACGCAGTATTTT
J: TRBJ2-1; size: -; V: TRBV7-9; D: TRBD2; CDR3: CASSPLASGNNEQFF; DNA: TGTGCCAGCAGCCCCCTGGCTAGCGGGAACAATGAGCAGTTCTTC
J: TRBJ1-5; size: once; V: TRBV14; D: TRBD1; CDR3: CASSHAGGLSNQPQHF; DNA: TGTGCCAGCAGCCACGCAGGGGGCCTGAGCAATCAGCCCCAGCATTTT
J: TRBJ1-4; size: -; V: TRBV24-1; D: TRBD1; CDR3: CATSDSRQGDEKLFF; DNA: TGTGCCACCAGTGATTCACGACAGGGGGATGAAAAACTGTTTTTT
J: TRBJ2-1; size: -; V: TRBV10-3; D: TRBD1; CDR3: CAISDFGQGALEQFF; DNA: TGTGCCATCAGTGATTTCGGACAGGGGGCTTTGGAGCAGTTCTTC
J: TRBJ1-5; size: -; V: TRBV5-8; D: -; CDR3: CASSLALIGRVGNQPQHF; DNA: TGTGCCAGCAGCTTGGCCTTAATCGGCAGGGTTGGCAATCAGCCCCAGCATTTT
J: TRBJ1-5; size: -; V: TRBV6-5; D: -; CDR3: CASTSLGSNQPQHF; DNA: TGTGCCAGCACCTCACTAGGGAGTAATCAGCCCCAGCATTTT
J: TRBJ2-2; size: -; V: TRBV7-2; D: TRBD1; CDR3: CASSQDRGRGTGELFF; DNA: TGTGCCAGCAGCCAGGACAGGGGGCGAGGCACCGGGGAGCTGTTTTTT